This is a list of T cell receptor beta chains from one sample in a study of chemoradiotherapy in HPV16-positive cancers. Produced via immunoSEQ multiplex PCR; TCRdb's table is partial and in-frame only. The profile shows about 13,000 clones, about 85% of them singletons. Sample: blood, taken from a patient who underwent chemoradiotherapy. The origin of the receptors is a human donor with HPV-associated anogenital cancer. Both conserved end residues are part of each CDR3. The order of the fields is clone size, D gene, J gene, V gene, CDR3 DNA, CDR3 protein. The D gene is left open where the match is weak. Clone size is given for some rows only: seen once, a few or many times, or a class if the clone is expanded.

NA,NA,TRBJ2-5,TRBV18,TGTGCCAGCTCCCCGAAAATCGAGACCCAGTACTTC,CASSPKIETQYF
NA,TRBD1,TRBJ1-2,TRBV2,TGTGCCAGTAGGCCGGGACAGGGGGCTGGTGGCTACACCTTC,CASRPGQGAGGYTF
NA,NA,TRBJ2-2,TRBV28,TGTGCCAGCAAAGGGGACACCTACACCGGGGAGCTGTTTTTT,CASKGDTYTGELFF
NA,TRBD2,TRBJ2-2,TRBV7-2,TGTGCCAGCAGCCCTAGCGGGGGGGCAACCGGGGAGCTGTTTTTT,CASSPSGGATGELFF
NA,NA,TRBJ2-5,TRBV7-6,TGTGCCAGCAGCTTGGCTAGCGCGGGGTATGAGACCCAGTACTTC,CASSLASAGYETQYF
few,NA,TRBJ1-3,TRBV9,TGTGCCAGCAGCCCCCAGGGCGCTGATGGAAACACCATATATTTT,CASSPQGADGNTIYF
NA,NA,TRBJ1-5,TRBV6-1,TGTGCCAGCAGTCCGGGACCCATGGGGAATCAGCCCCAGCATTTT,CASSPGPMGNQPQHF
NA,NA,TRBJ1-1,TRBV10-3,TGTGCCACCAGCAAGGGAACGCGATCACCTGAAGCTTTCTTT,CATSKGTRSPEAFF
NA,NA,TRBJ1-4,TRBV6-1,TGTGCCAGCAGTGAAGCTTTGGGAGGGGCAACTAATGAAAAACTGTTTTTT,CASSEALGGATNEKLFF
NA,NA,TRBJ2-5,TRBV29-1,TGCAGCGTTAGGGGAGGGGGAGAGACCCAGTACTTC,CSVRGGGETQYF
NA,NA,TRBJ1-2,TRBV2,TGTGCCAGCAGTGAAGGTGGGGTGCAGGGACTCTATGGCTACACCTTC,CASSEGGVQGLYGYTF
NA,TRBD1,TRBJ2-1,TRBV10-2,TGCGCCACCAAAGATCCCATAAGACAGGGTCGGGCTGGCAATGAGCAGTTCTTC,CATKDPIRQGRAGNEQFF
once,TRBD2,TRBJ2-5,TRBV5-4,TGTGCCAGCAGCTTGCCGACTAGCGGGGGGGCTGAGACCCAGTACTTC,CASSLPTSGGAETQYF
NA,NA,TRBJ2-7,TRBV27,TGTGCCAGCAGTTCAACCGCATTCGGCTACGAGCAGTACTTC,CASSSTAFGYEQYF
few,NA,TRBJ1-2,TRBV6-5,TGTGCCAGCAGTTTGCAGGGGCATGGCTACACCTTC,CASSLQGHGYTF
once,TRBD2,TRBJ2-1,TRBV30,TGTGCCTGGGGGGGGGTCAATGAGCAGTTCTTC,CAWGGVNEQFF
NA,TRBD1,TRBJ1-1,TRBV6-5,TGTGCCAGCAGAGATACAGGGGAGGTCACTGAAGCTTTCTTT,CASRDTGEVTEAFF
NA,NA,TRBJ1-6,TRBV5-6,TGTGCCAGCAGCCCAGGGATGAATTCACCCCTCCACTTT,CASSPGMNSPLHF
NA,NA,TRBJ2-7,TRBV21-1,TGTGCCAGCAGCTCCCGGGACGGACCCTACGAGCAGTACTTC,CASSSRDGPYEQYF
NA,NA,TRBJ2-3,TRBV5-1,TGCGCCAGCAGACGGGGGAGAGGCAGCACAGATACGCAGTATTTT,CASRRGRGSTDTQYF
NA,NA,TRBJ2-5,TRBV5-4,TGTGCCAGCAGCCGTGGGATGGGGGGGCCGTCTGTTCAGGAGACCCAGTACTTC,CASSRGMGGPSVQETQYF
NA,NA,TRBJ2-3,TRBV7-9,TGTGCCAGCTCTTCCGGGGGGCCCGGCACAGATACGCAGTATTTT,CASSSGGPGTDTQYF
NA,TRBD1,TRBJ1-1,TRBV14,TGTGCCAGCAGCTTGAACAGGGAGACAGGGGAAGCTTTCTTT,CASSLNRETGEAFF
few,NA,TRBJ1-2,TRBV5-1,TGCGCCAGCAGCCAGGGGACGGTGAATAACTATGGCTACACCTTC,CASSQGTVNNYGYTF
NA,NA,TRBJ1-2,TRBV29-1,TGCAGCGTTGAAGACCTGTCCTATGGCTACACCTTC,CSVEDLSYGYTF
NA,TRBD2,TRBJ2-7,TRBV5-1,TGCGCCAGCAGCTTCGGGACTAGCGGGGGCTACGAGCAGTACTTC,CASSFGTSGGYEQYF
NA,NA,TRBJ1-1,TRBV5-5,TGTGCCAGCAGCCTCTGGATGAACACTGAAGCTTTCTTT,CASSLWMNTEAFF
NA,NA,TRBJ1-2,TRBV29-1,TGCAGCGCCCCAGAGGACAGTAGCTATGGCTACACCTTC,CSAPEDSSYGYTF
NA,NA,TRBJ2-3,TRBV7-8,TGTGCCAGCAGCATCCAGGGAGGAGTAGCGCAGTATTTT,CASSIQGGVAQYF
NA,NA,TRBJ2-5,TRBV25-1,TGTGCCAGCAGTGAATCCCAGGCCGGGGAGACCCAGTACTTC,CASSESQAGETQYF
NA,NA,TRBJ2-2,TRBV5-1,TGCGCCAGCAGCTTGGTTGGGGCGCGTGACACCGGGGAGCTGTTTTTT,CASSLVGARDTGELFF
NA,NA,TRBJ2-5,TRBV5-6,TGTGCCAGCAGCTGGAGCGAAAAAGAGACCCAGTACTTC,CASSWSEKETQYF
NA,NA,TRBJ2-3,TRBV5-1,TGCGCCAGCAGCTTGTCGTTGACTAGCACAGATACGCAGTATTTT,CASSLSLTSTDTQYF
NA,NA,TRBJ2-5,TRBV18,TGTGCCAGCTCACCACCCGGGGATGAGACCCAGTACTTC,CASSPPGDETQYF
NA,NA,TRBJ1-2,TRBV5-4,TGTGCCAGCAGCTTGGCCGGGGGTAACTATGGCTACACCTTC,CASSLAGGNYGYTF
NA,TRBD2,TRBJ2-4,TRBV7-2,TGTGCCAGCAGCCCCTCGGCGGGGGGTGAGATTCAGTACTTC,CASSPSAGGEIQYF
few,TRBD1,TRBJ1-1,TRBV10-2,TGCGCCAGCAGAACCCAGGGGGCGGGTGAAGCTTTCTTT,CASRTQGAGEAFF
NA,NA,TRBJ1-5,TRBV19,TGTGCCGGGGCGGAACAGGGCAATCAGCCCCAGCATTTT,CAGAEQGNQPQHF
NA,NA,TRBJ2-7,TRBV30,TGTGCCTGGAGTCGGGGGGGTTCGGGACAGGGTGGGTACGAGCAGTACTTC,CAWSRGGSGQGGYEQYF
NA,NA,TRBJ1-1,TRBV7-6,TGTGCCAGCAGCCCCCGGGTGGACACTGAAGCTTTCTTT,CASSPRVDTEAFF
NA,NA,TRBJ2-3,TRBV11-3,TGTGCCAGCAGCTTAATGGGGAACCCAGATACGCAGTATTTT,CASSLMGNPDTQYF
NA,NA,TRBJ1-5,TRBV7-6,TGTGCCAGCAGCTTAGGGAGTCAAAGCAATCAGCCCCAGCATTTT,CASSLGSQSNQPQHF
NA,NA,TRBJ2-2,TRBV2,TGTGCCAGCAGGCAGGGGAGGAACACCGGGGAGCTGTTTTTT,CASRQGRNTGELFF
NA,NA,TRBJ1-1,TRBV6-4,TGTGCCAGCAGCCCTTTCGGGGCTGGGGGGATTTGGAACACTGAAGCTTTCTTT,CASSPFGAGGIWNTEAFF
NA,NA,TRBJ2-3,TRBV13,TGTGCCAGCAGCACTAGCTCAAAGATCACAGATACGCAGTATTTT,CASSTSSKITDTQYF
NA,NA,TRBJ2-2,TRBV7-9,TGTGCCAGCAGGGCCGAGGGTCGGCTGTTTTTT,CASRAEGRLFF
NA,TRBD1,TRBJ1-1,TRBV5-1,TGCGCCAGCAGCCCCGGCAGGGGGACGAACACTGAAGCTTTCTTT,CASSPGRGTNTEAFF
NA,NA,TRBJ1-1,TRBV19,TGTGCCAGTAGGAAGGAGGGGAGGAACACTGAAGCTTTCTTT,CASRKEGRNTEAFF
NA,NA,TRBJ2-6,TRBV29-1,TGCAGCGTTCAGGGGCTGGGGGGGGCCAACGTCCTGACTTTC,CSVQGLGGANVLTF
NA,TRBD2,TRBJ2-3,TRBV5-1,TGCGCCAGCAGCTTAGGCGGGGGGGCCTGGGTCACAGATACGCAGTATTTT,CASSLGGGAWVTDTQYF
NA,TRBD1,TRBJ2-3,TRBV25-1,TGTGCCAGCAGCGACCCGACAGGGTCAGATACGCAGTATTTT,CASSDPTGSDTQYF
NA,TRBD1,TRBJ1-1,TRBV19,TGTGCCAGTAGTATACTTGGACTTTCAGGGGGTGAAGCTTTCTTT,CASSILGLSGGEAFF
once,TRBD1,TRBJ1-1,TRBV7-9,TGTGCCAGCAGCTCGACCGGGACAGGGAACACTGAAGCTTTCTTT,CASSSTGTGNTEAFF
NA,NA,TRBJ2-7,TRBV7-2,TGTGCCAGCAGCTTTCAGGGAAAGCCCTACGAGCAGTACTTC,CASSFQGKPYEQYF
NA,NA,TRBJ2-2,TRBV28,TGTGCCACCTCAGGGCTGGGAAGGTACACCGGGGAGCTGTTTTTT,CATSGLGRYTGELFF
NA,NA,TRBJ1-1,TRBV27,TGTGCCAGCAGTCGAAGACAGAACACTGAAGCTTTCTTT,CASSRRQNTEAFF
once,NA,TRBJ2-5,TRBV7-9,TGTGCCAGCAGCTTATTTCATACGTCACAAGAGACCCAGTACTTC,CASSLFHTSQETQYF